This TCR beta chain comes out of a study of identical twins. To note about this clonotype: Antigen specificity is unknown.

TCRdb reanalysed the 5' RACE reads using MiXCR and keeps one entry per CDR3 protein. The sample holds approximately 630,000 distinct CDR3 sequences, roughly 7.2% seen once. The study's findings and limits: Sharing of beta out-of-frame sequences by twins showed a weaker excess.

The germline CDR1 and CDR2 sequences are SEHNR and FQNEAQ (reference sequence). The CDR3 runs to 17 residues. Trimming left V 6 bases short and J 2 bases short, with 22 bases between. Separately, the same data were catalogued under a study of yellow fever vaccine responses in identical twins.

This TCR came from a woman aged 18-29 years in good health. Sample: PBMCs. This sequence joins TRBV7-9 and TRBJ2-5, with D possibly TRBD2 on 5 matching bases. The CDR3 sequence is CASSNTREEGRQETQYF. CDR3 nucleotides: TGTGCCAGCAGTAATACCCGGGAAGAGGGCAGACAAGAGACCCAGTACTTC. The full variable domain, its missing parts supplied by reference TRBV7-9 and TRBJ2-5, is DTGVSQNPRHKITKRGQNVTFRCDPISEHNRLYWYRQTLGQGPEFLTYFQNEAQLEKSRLLSDRFSAERPKGSFSTLEIQRTEQGDSAMYLCASSNTREEGRQETQYFGPGTRLLVL.